Each of the 15 T cell receptor beta chains below was sequenced from the same sample in a study of regulatory T cells in long-lasting Graves disease. Both iRepertoire HTBI primers and Arm-PCR of CDR3 regions were used to build the TCR beta libraries. TCRdb redid the calling of the multiplex PCR reads with MiXCR, one entry per CDR3 protein. This sample has hundreds of thousands of distinct CDR3 sequences, with 20% to 25% found just once. Time point meaning: persistent/refractory GD, antithyroid drugs over 5 years with positive TRAb. Researchers made the TCR library from RNA that was extracted from PBMCs. The material sequenced was peripheral blood mononuclear cells (PBMCs), taken when the disease was refractory, from a patient treated with antithyroid drugs. The receptor set was obtained from a female donor with Graves disease.

Concerning this clonotype itself: Given the absence of the conserved phenylalanine or tryptophan at the CDR3 end, a read error is likely. The genes are TRBV5-1 and TRBJ1-6; D ambiguous. This CDR3 has 13 residues. V lost 2 bases to trimming and J lost 7 bases, with 7 bases between them. Per the germline V gene, CDR1 is SGHRS and CDR2 is YFSETQ. The CDR3 spells CASSFVSNSPLHL. The CDR3 DNA follows: TGCGCCAGCAGCTTCGTCAGCAATTCACCCCTCCACCTT.

In the case of this clonotype: This sequence may be a read error, since a much larger clone differs from it by one base. It is likely a read error, because the conserved phenylalanine at the end of the CDR3 is missing. This chain uses TRBV27 with TRBJ1-2, with a tentative D call TRBD1 (5 bases). With 10 bases removed from V and 0 bases from J, the gap between germline ends came to 18 bases. Germline lookup yields CDR1 MNHEY and CDR2 SMNVEV (reference sequence). This CDR3 has 15 residues. CDR3 sequence: CATGAWDRPNYGYTL. The CDR3 DNA is TGTGCCACCGGAGCCTGGGACCGTCCTAACTATGGCTACACCCTC.

Comments on this clonotype: Likely a read error: the CDR3 ends without its conserved phenylalanine or tryptophan. The chain employs TRBV7-2 and TRBJ1-2; D ambiguous. The V gene's germline CDR1 is SGHTA and CDR2 FQGNSA. The V gene lost 4 bases and the J gene lost 4 bases, with 25 bases spanning the gap. This CDR3 spans 18 amino acids. Here the CDR3 reads CASSSPRDFASRVYGYTL. DNA for the CDR3: TGTGCCAGCAGCTCCCCTCGGGATTTTGCGTCTCGCGTCTATGGCTACACCCTC.

This clonotype occurred many times. The chain is built from TRBV3-1 and TRBJ1-5, with 7 positions matching TRBD1. There are 15 residues in the CDR3. CDR1 is LGHDT, CDR2 YNNKEL, per germline (reference sequence). Unmatched junction bases numbered 6, after V lost 4 bases and J lost 3 bases. CDR3 protein: CASSLSTGINQPQHF. CDR3 DNA sequence: TGTGCCAGCAGCCTCTCGACAGGGATCAATCAGCCCCAGCATTTT.

This clonotype was found a few times. The V gene is TRBV12-3 or TRBV12-4, the J gene TRBJ1-3; no definite D call. The V gene lost 7 bases and the J gene lost 2 bases, with 15 bases spanning the gap. CDR3 length: 15 residues. The CDR3 protein is CASTSGVGAGNTIYF. CDR3 DNA: TGTGCCAGCACTTCAGGAGTCGGGGCTGGAAACACCATATATTTT.

Many counts were recorded for this clonotype. DNA of the CDR3: TGTGCCAGCAGCTTGAGTTTTAATTCACCCCTCCACTTT. Translating it yields CASSLSFNSPLHF. J is TRBJ1-6 and V is TRBV7-2; D uncertain. The CDR3 contains 13 residues. Germline V gives CDR1 SGHTA, CDR2 FQGNSA. V shed 3 bases and J shed 6 bases, with 6 bases lying between them.

This clonotype was detected ten times or more. The rearrangement uses TRBV7-8 and TRBJ2-7; 10 positions match TRBD1. This CDR3 has 15 amino acids. Germline V gene lookup returns CDR1 SGHVS and CDR2 FQNEAQ. Unmatched junction bases numbered 4, after V lost 3 bases and J lost 2 bases. The CDR3 DNA reads as TGTGCCAGCAGCTTGGGACAGGGGACTCCCTACGAGCAGTACTTC. It specifies CASSLGQGTPYEQYF.

This clonotype was counted at least ten times. The chain combines TRBV28 with TRBJ1-4; 9 bases agree with TRBD1. Germline values: CDR1 MDHEN, CDR2 SYDVKM. V lost 6 bases and J lost 4; bases outside the gene matches: 9. The CDR3 extends over 16 amino acids. The CDR3 loop is CASSLGQGKSNEKLFF. CDR3 in DNA: TGTGCCAGCAGCCTGGGACAGGGCAAAAGTAATGAAAAACTGTTTTTT.

V is TRBV20-1 and J is TRBJ1-5; D remains ambiguous. Germline V gene sequence: CDR1 DFQATT, CDR2 SNEGSKA (reference sequence). V gave up 0 bases and J gave up 5 bases, with 14 bases separating them. The CDR3 is 15 residues long. The CDR3 DNA reads TGCAGTGCTAGAGACGGGTCCGTATCTCATCAGCCCCAGCATTTT. Its translation: CSARDGSVSHQPQHF.

This clonotype was seen many times. The chain recombines TRBV6-1 with TRBJ2-7; the D gene is possibly TRBD2 (6 bases). The V gene lost 8 bases and the J gene lost 5 bases, with 16 bases spanning the gap. CDR1 MNHNS and CDR2 SASEGT come from the germline V gene. The CDR3 spans 13 residues. CDR3 sequence (DNA): TGTGCCAGCCAGGGAACTAGCTGGGACGAGCAGTACTTC. This sequence encodes CASQGTSWDEQYF.

The table lists this clonotype with many counts. The rearrangement links TRBV2 to TRBJ1-4; D perhaps matches TRBD1 (5 bases). Trimming took off 3 bases at V and 8 bases at J, with 10 bases between the two ends. This CDR3 contains 13 residues. Germline V lookup: CDR1 SNHLY, CDR2 FYNNEI. CDR3 DNA: TGTGCCAGCAGTGACCAGACAGAAGAAAAACTGTTTTTT. It is translated as CASSDQTEEKLFF.

This clonotype was found many times. V usage is TRBV12-5 and J usage is TRBJ1-3, with D unresolved. In germline, CDR1 is LGHNT, CDR2 FRNRAP. The CDR3 is 13 residues long. The ends were cut back, 6 bases at V and 0 bases at J, with 6 bases in the middle. CDR3 nucleotide sequence: TGTGCTAGTGGAACTATCTCTGGAAACACCATATATTTT. Amino acids: CASGTISGNTIYF. Variable domain in full (rest from reference TRBV12-5 and TRBJ1-3): DARVTQTPRHKVTEMGQEVTMRCQPILGHNTVFWYRQTMMQGLELLAYFRNRAPLDDSGMPKDRFSAEMPDATLATLKIQPSEPRDSAVYFCASGTISGNTIYFGEGSWLTVV.

This clonotype was counted between two and nine times. The V call is TRBV4-1, the J call TRBJ2-4; 13 nucleotides agree with TRBD2. V lost 1 base to trimming and J lost 2 bases; unmatched junction nucleotides: 5. Germline V gene data show CDR1 as MGHRA and CDR2 as YSYEKL. The CDR3 loop spans 18 amino acids. Here the CDR3 reads CASSQGLAGGGTKNIQYF. In nucleotides, the CDR3 is TGCGCCAGCAGCCAAGGACTAGCGGGGGGTGGGACCAAAAACATTCAGTACTTC.

The chain combines TRBV9 with TRBJ2-2, with 9 bases lining up with TRBD1. Trimming took 2 bases from V and 0 from J; bases not matched to a gene: 2. In germline, CDR1 is SGDLS, CDR2 YYNGEE. The CDR3 length is 16 residues. CDR3 in amino acids: CASSVGTGTNTGELFF. For the CDR3, the DNA is TGTGCCAGCAGCGTCGGGACAGGGACGAACACCGGGGAGCTGTTTTTT.

The chain couples TRBV12-3 or TRBV12-4 to TRBJ2-2; TRBD1 matches 8 bases. CDR3 length: 14 amino acids. V was clipped by 6 bases and J by 1 base; unmatched bases: 1. The chain's CDR3 is CASRQGGNTGELFF. CDR3 nucleotide sequence: TGTGCCAGCAGACAGGGGGGGAACACCGGGGAGCTGTTTTTT.